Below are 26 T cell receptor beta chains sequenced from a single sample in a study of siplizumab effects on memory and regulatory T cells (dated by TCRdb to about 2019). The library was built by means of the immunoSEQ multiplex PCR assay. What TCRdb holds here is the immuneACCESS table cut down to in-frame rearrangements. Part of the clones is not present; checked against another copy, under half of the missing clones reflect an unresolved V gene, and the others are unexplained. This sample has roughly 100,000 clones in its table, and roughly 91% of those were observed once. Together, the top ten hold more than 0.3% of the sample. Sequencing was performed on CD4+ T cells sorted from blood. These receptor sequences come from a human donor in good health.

DNA of the CDR3: TGTGCCAGCAGCGGGGGGGCAGGTGAGACCCAGTACTTC. It codes for CASSGGAGETQYF. The J gene is TRBJ2-5, the V gene TRBV6-1, with 8 bases identical to TRBD2. The CDR3 runs to 13 residues. The V gene end was trimmed by 6 bases and the J gene end by 5 bases; junction bases not matched to a gene: 5. Looked up from germline, CDR1 is MNHNS and CDR2 is SASEGT.

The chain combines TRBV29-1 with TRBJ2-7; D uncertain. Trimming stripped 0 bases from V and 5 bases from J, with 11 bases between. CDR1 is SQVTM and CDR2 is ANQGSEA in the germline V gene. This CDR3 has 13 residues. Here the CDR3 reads CSVEDRRSNEQYF. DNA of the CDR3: TGCAGCGTTGAAGATCGCAGATCCAACGAGCAGTACTTC.

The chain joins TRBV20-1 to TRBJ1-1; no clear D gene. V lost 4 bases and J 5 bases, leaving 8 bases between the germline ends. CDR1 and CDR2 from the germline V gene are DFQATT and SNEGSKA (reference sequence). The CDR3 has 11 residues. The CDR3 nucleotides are TGCAGTGCTATTCATAAGACTGAAGCTTTCTTT. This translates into CSAIHKTEAFF.

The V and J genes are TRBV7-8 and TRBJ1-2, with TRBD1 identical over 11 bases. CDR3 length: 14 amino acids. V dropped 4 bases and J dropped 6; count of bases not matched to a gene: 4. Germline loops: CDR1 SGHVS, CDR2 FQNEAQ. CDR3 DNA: TGTGCCAGCAGCTATGGACAGGGGGCTGATGGCTACACCTTC. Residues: CASSYGQGADGYTF.

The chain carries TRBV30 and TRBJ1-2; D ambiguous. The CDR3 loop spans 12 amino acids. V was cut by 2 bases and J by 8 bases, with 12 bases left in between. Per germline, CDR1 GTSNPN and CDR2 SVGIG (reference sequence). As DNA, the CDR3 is TGTGCCTGGAGTTCCACGAGCTTAGGCTACACCTTC. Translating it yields CAWSSTSLGYTF.

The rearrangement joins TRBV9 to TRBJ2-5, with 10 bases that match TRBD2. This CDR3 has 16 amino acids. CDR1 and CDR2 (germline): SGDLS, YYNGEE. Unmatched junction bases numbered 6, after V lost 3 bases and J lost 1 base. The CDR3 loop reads CASSAQIAGGQETQYF. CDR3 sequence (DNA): TGTGCCAGCAGCGCACAAATAGCGGGGGGCCAAGAGACCCAGTACTTC.

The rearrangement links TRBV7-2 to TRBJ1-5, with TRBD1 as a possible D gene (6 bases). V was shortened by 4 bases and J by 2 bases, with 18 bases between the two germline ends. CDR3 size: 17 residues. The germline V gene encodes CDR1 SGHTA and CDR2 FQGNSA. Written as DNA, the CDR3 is TGTGCCAGCAGCTCAGCCGGGGGCTCGGCGGGCAATCAGCCCCAGCATTTT. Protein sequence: CASSSAGGSAGNQPQHF.

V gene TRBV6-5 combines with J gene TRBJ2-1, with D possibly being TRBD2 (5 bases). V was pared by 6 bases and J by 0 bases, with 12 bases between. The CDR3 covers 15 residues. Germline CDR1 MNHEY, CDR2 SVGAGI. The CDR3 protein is CASSPLGSSYNEQFF. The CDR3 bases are TGTGCCAGCAGCCCTCTGGGGAGCTCCTACAATGAGCAGTTCTTC.

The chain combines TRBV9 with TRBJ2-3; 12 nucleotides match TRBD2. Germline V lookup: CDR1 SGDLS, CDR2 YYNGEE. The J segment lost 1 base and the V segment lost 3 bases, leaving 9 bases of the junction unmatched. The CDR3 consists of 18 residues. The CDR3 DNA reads TGTGCCAGCAGCGCCCCACTAGCGGGAGGCCGGGGCACAGATACGCAGTATTTT. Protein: CASSAPLAGGRGTDTQYF.

The CDR3, as DNA: TGTGCCAGCAGCGTTGCGGGAGCGGGCACAGATACGCAGTATTTT. Translating it yields CASSVAGAGTDTQYF. The V call is TRBV9, the J call TRBJ2-3; 7 bases match TRBD2. J was trimmed by 1 base and V by 2 bases; bases with no gene match: 4. From germline, CDR1 is SGDLS and CDR2 YYNGEE. The CDR3 extends over 15 amino acids.

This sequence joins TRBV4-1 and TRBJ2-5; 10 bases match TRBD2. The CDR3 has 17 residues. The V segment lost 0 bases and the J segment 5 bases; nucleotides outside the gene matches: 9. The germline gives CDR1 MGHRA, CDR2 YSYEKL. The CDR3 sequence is CASSQDWSGGASETQYF. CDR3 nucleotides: TGCGCCAGCAGCCAAGATTGGAGCGGGGGGGCCTCCGAGACCCAGTACTTC.

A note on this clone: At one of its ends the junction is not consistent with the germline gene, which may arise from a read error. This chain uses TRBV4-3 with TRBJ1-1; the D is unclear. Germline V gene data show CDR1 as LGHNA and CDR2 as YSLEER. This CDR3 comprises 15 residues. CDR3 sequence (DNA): TGCGCCAGCAGCCAAGAATTATGGGGAAACAGTGAAGCTTTCTTT. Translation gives CASSQELWGNSEAFF.

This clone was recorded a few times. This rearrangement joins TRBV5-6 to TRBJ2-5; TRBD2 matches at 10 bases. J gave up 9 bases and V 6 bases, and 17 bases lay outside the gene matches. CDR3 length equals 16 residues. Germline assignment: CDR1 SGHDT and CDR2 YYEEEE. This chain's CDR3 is CASTPGQREGGRAQYF. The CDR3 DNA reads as TGTGCCAGCACCCCGGGCCAGCGGGAGGGTGGCAGGGCCCAGTACTTC.

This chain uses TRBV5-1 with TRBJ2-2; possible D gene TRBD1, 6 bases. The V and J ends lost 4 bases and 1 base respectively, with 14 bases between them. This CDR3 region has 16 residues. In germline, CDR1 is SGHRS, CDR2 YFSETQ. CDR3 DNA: TGCGCCAGCAGCCCAACCGTAGGGGGGAACACCGGGGAGCTGTTTTTT. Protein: CASSPTVGGNTGELFF.

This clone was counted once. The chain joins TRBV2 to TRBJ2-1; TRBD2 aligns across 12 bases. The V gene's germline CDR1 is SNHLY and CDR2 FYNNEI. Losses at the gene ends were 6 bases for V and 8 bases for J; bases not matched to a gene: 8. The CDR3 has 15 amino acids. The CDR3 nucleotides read TGTGCCAGCAGCGTACTAGCGGGGGGTCGAGATGAGCAGTTCTTC. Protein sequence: CASSVLAGGRDEQFF.

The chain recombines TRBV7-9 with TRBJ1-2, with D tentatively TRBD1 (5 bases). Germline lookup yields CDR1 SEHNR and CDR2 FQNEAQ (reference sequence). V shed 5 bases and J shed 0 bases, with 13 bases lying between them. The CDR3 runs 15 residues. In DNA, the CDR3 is TGTGCCAGCAGCGGAGGGGTTAAAGCTAACTATGGCTACACCTTC. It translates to CASSGGVKANYGYTF.

CDR3 protein: CASSLATGRDYEQYF. In nucleotides, the CDR3 is TGTGCCAGCAGCTTGGCCACGGGCCGAGATTACGAGCAGTACTTC. J is TRBJ2-7 and V is TRBV5-5, with no clear D. Germline loops: CDR1 SGHKS, CDR2 YYEKEE (reference sequence). The CDR3 is 15 residues long. V was shortened by 0 bases and J by 4 bases, with 14 bases between the two germline ends.

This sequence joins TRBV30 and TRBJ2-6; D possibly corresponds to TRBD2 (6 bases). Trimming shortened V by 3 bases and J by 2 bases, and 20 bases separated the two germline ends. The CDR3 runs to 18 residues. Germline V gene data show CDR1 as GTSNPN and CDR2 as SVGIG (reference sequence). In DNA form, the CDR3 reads TGTGCCTGGAGAGTTGCCATTACGCCGGGGGCTGGGGCCAACGTCCTGACTTTC. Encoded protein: CAWRVAITPGAGANVLTF.

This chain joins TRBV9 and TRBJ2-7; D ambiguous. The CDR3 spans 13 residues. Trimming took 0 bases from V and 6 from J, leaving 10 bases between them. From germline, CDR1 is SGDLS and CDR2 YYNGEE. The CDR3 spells CASSVEMGSEQYF. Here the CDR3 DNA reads TGTGCCAGCAGCGTAGAAATGGGAAGCGAGCAGTACTTC.

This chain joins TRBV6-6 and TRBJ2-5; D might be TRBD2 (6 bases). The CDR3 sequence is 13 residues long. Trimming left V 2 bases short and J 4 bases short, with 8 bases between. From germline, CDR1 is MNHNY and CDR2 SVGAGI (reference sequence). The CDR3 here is CASSYQGGETQYF. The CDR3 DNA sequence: TGTGCCAGCAGTTACCAGGGAGGAGAGACCCAGTACTTC.

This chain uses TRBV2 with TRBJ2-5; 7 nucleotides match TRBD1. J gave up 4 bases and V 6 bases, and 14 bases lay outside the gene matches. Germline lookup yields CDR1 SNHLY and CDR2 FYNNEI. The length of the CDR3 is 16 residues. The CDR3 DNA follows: TGTGCCAGCAGCAGCAGGAGAAGGGGGCTAGGAGAGACCCAGTACTTC. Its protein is CASSSRRRGLGETQYF.

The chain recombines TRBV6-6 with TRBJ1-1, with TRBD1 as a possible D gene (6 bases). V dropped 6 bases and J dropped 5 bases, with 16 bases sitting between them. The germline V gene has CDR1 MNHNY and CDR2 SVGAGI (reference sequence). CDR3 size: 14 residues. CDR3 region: CASRSAGDSTEAFF. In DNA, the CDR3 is TGTGCCAGCAGGTCCGCAGGGGATTCGACTGAAGCTTTCTTT.

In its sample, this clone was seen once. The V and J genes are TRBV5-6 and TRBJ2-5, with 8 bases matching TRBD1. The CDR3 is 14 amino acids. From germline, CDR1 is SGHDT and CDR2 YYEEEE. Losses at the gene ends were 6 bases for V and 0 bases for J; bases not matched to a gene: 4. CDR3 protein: CASNLDRDQETQYF. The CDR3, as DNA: TGTGCCAGCAACCTGGACAGGGACCAAGAGACCCAGTACTTC.

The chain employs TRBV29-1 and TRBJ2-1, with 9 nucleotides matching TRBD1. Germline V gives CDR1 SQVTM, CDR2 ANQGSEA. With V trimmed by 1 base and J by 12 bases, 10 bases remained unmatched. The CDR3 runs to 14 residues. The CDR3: CSVEATNPGQGQFF. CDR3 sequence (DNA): TGCAGCGTTGAAGCCACAAATCCGGGACAGGGGCAGTTCTTC.

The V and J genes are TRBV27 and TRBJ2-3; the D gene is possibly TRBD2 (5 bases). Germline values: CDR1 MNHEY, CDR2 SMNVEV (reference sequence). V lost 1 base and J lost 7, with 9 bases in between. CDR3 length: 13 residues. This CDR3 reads CASSLLGGNTQYF. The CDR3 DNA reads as TGTGCCAGCAGTTTATTAGGAGGAAATACGCAGTATTTT.

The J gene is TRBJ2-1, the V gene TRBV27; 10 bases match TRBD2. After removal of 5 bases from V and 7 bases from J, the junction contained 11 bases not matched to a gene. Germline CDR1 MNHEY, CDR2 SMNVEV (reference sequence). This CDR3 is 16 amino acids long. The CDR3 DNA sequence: TGTGCCAGCAGTACGACGCTAGCGGGAGTAAGGAATGAGCAGTTCTTC. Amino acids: CASSTTLAGVRNEQFF.